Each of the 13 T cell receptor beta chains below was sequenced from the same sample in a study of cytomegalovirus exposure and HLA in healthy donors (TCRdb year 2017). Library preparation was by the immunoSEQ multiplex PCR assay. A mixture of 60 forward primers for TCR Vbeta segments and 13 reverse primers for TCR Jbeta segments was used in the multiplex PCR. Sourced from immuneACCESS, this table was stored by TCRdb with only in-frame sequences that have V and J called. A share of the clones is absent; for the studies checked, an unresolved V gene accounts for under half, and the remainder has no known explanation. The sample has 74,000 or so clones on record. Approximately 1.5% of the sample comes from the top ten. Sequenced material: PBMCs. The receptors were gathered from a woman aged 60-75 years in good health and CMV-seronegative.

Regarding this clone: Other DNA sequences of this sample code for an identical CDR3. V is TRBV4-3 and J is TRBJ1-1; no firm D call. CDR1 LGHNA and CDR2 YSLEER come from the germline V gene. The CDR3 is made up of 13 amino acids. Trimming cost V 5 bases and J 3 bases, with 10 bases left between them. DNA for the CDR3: TGCGCCAGCAGCACCCAAGAGGACACTGAAGCTTTCTTT. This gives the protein CASSTQEDTEAFF.

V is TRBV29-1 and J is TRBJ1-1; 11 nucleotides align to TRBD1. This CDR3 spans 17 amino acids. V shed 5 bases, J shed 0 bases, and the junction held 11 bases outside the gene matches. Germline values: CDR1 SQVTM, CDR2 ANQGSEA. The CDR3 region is CSVSPWTGGVLNTEAFF. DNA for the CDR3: TGCAGCGTTAGTCCCTGGACAGGGGGCGTGTTGAACACTGAAGCTTTCTTT.

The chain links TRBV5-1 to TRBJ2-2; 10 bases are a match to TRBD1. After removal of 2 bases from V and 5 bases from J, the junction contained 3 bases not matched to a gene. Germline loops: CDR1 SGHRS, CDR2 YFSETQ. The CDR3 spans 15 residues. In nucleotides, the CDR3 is TGCGCCAGCAGCTTCGGGACAGGGGTTACCGGGGAGCTGTTTTTT. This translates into CASSFGTGVTGELFF. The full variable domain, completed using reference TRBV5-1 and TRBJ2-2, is KAGVTQTPRYLIKTRGQQVTLSCSPISGHRSVSWYQQTPGQGLQFLFEYFSETQRNKGNFPGRFSGRQFSNSRSEMNVSTLELGDSALYLCASSFGTGVTGELFFGEGSRLTVL.

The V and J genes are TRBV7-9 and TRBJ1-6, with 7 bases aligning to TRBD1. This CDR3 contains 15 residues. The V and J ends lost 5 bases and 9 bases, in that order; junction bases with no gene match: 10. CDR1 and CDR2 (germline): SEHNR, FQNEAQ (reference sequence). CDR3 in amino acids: CASSGDPGQLSPLHF. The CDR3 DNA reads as TGTGCCAGCAGCGGTGACCCGGGACAGCTTTCACCCCTCCACTTT.

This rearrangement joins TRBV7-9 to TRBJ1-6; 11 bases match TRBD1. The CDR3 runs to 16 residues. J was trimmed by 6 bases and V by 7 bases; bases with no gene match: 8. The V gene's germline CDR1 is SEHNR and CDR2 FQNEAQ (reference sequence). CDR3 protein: CASTRDRGSSNSPLHF. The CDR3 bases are TGTGCCAGCACCCGGGACAGGGGGTCCAGTAATTCACCCCTCCACTTT.

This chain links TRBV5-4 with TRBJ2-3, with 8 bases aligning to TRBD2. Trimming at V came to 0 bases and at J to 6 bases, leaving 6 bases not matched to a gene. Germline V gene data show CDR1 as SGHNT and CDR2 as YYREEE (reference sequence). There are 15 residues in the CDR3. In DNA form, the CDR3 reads TGTGCCAGCAGCTTGGTCCAGCGGGGGAGGGATACGCAGTATTTT. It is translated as CASSLVQRGRDTQYF.

Here the CDR3 DNA reads TGTGCCAGCAGCTTGTCCGGGGAAGGGGATACGCAGTATTTT. Encoded protein: CASSLSGEGDTQYF. This rearrangement joins TRBV5-8 to TRBJ2-3; TRBD2 is a possible D gene (5 bases). V was shortened by 1 base and J by 6 bases, with 12 bases between the two germline ends. This CDR3 is built from 14 residues. The germline V gene has CDR1 SGHTS and CDR2 YDEGEE. Variable domain in full (rest from reference TRBV5-8 and TRBJ2-3): EAGVTQSPTHLIKTRGQQATLRCSPISGHTSVYWYQQALGLGLQFLLWYDEGEERNRGNFPPRFSGRQFPNYSSELNVNALELEDSALYLCASSLSGEGDTQYFGPGTRLTVL.

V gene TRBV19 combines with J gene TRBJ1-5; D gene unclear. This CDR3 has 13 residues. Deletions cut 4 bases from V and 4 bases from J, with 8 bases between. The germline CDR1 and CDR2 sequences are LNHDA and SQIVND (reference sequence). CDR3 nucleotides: TGTGCCAGTAGTACGCAGAATAATCAGCCCCAGCATTTT. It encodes CASSTQNNQPQHF. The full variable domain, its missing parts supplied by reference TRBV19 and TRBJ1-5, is DGGITQSPKYLFRKEGQNVTLSCEQNLNHDAMYWYRQDPGQGLRLIYYSQIVNDFQKGDIAEGYSVSREKKESFPLTVTSAQKNPTAFYLCASSTQNNQPQHFGDGTRLSIL.

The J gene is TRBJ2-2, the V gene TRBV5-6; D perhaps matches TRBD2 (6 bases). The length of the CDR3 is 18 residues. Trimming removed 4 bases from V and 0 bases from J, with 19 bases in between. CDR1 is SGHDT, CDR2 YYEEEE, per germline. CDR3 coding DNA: TGTGCCAGCAGCGTTTTGCCCGGCGGCGGGGCGAACACCGGGGAGCTGTTTTTT. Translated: CASSVLPGGGANTGELFF.

The CDR3 loop reads CASSPQAWPPSAFF. CDR3 DNA: TGTGCCAGCAGCCCCCAAGCGTGGCCACCATCGGCTTTCTTT. The chain uses TRBV6-1 and TRBJ1-1; D is ambiguous. Trimming left V 6 bases short and J 11 bases short, with 22 bases between. The CDR3 contains 14 residues. Germline CDR1 and CDR2: MNHNS and SASEGT.

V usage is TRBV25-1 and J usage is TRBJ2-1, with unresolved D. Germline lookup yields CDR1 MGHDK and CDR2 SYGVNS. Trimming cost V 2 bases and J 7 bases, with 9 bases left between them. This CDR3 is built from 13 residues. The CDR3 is CASSELVRNEQFF. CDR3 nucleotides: TGTGCCAGCAGTGAACTAGTTAGGAATGAGCAGTTCTTC.

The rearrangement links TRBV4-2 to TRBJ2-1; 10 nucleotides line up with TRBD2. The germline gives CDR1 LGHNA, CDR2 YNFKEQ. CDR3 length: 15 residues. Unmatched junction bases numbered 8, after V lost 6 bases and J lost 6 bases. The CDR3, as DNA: TGTGCCAGCAGTTCTACAGCGGGAGGGGTCAATGAGCAGTTCTTC. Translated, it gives CASSSTAGGVNEQFF.

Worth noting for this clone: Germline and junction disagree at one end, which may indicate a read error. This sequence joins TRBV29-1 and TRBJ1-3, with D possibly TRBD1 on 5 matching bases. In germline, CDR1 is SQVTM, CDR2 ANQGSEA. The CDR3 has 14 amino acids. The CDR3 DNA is TGCAGCGCAGCCATCGGCGGGGCTGGAAGCACCATATATTTT. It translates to CSAAIGGAGSTIYF.